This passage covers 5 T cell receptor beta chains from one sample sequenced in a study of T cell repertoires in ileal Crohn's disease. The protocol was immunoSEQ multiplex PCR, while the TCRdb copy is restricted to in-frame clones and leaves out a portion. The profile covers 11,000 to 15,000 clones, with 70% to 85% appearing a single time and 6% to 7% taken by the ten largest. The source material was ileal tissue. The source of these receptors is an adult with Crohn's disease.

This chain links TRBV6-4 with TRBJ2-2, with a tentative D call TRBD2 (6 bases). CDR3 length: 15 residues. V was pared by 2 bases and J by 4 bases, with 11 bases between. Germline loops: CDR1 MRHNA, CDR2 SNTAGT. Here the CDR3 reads CASSDVGGVTGELFF. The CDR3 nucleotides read TGTGCCAGCAGTGACGTCGGAGGGGTCACCGGGGAGCTGTTTTTT.

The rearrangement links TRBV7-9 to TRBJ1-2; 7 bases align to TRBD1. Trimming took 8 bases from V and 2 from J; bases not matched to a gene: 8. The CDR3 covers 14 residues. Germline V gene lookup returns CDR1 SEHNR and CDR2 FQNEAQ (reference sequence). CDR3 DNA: TGTGCCAGCGGAAAAGGGGGACAGAACTATGGCTACACCTTC. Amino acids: CASGKGGQNYGYTF.

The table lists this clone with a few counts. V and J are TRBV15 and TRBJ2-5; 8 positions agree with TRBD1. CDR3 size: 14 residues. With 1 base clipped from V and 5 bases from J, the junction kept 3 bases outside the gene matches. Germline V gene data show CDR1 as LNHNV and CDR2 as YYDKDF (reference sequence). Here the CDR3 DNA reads TGTGCCACCAGCAGAGGGACAGGGTGGGAGACCCAGTACTTC. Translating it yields CATSRGTGWETQYF.

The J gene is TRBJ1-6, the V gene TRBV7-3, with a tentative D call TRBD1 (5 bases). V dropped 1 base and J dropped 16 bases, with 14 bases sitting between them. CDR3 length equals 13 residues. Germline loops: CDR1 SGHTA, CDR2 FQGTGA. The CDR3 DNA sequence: TGTGCCAGCAGCTTAAATTCCAGGGCCACACTCCACTTT. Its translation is CASSLNSRATLHF.

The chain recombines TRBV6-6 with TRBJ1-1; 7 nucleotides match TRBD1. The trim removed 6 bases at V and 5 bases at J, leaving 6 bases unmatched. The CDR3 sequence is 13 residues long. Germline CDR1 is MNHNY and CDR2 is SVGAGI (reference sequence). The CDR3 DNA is TGTGCCAGCAGCCCTACAGGGGAAACTGAAGCTTTCTTT. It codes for CASSPTGETEAFF.